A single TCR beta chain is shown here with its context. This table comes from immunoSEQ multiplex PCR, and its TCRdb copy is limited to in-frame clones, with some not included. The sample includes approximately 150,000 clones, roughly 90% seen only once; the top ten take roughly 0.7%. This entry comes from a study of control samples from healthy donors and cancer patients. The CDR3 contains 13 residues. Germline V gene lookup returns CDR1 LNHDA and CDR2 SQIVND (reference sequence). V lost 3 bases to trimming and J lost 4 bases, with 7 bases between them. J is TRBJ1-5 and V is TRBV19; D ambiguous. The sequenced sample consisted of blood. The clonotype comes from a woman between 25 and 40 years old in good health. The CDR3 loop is CASSMTGNQPQHF. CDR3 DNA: TGTGCCAGTAGTATGACCGGGAATCAGCCCCAGCATTTT.